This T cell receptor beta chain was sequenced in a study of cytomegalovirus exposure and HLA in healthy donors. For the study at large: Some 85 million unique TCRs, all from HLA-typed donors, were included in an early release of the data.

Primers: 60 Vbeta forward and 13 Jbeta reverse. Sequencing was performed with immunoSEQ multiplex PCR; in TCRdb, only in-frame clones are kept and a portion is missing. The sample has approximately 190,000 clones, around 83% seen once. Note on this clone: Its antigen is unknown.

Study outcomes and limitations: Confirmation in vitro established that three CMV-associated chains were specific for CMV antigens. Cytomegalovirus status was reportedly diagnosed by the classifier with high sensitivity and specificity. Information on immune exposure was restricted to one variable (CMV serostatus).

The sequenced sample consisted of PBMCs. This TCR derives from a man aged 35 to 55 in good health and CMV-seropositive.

The CDR3 spells CASSYSGAAAYEQYF. The CDR3 DNA reads as TGTGCCAGCAGTTACTCGGGGGCAGCCGCCTACGAGCAGTACTTC. The genes are TRBV6-6 and TRBJ2-7, with TRBD1 as a possible D gene (6 bases). Trimming took 0 bases from V and 2 from J, leaving 11 bases between them. The germline V gene has CDR1 MNHNY and CDR2 SVGAGI (reference sequence). This CDR3 is 15 amino acids long.